This TCR beta chain was identified during a study of cytomegalovirus exposure and HLA in healthy donors. Study-level results: Previously analyzed data showed that most TCR beta V segments were productive at a frequency of about 90% or about 30%. Associated with cytomegalovirus, according to the listing, were approximately 160 TCR beta chains. In a later analysis, a missense DCLRE1C variant was linked to TCR beta V- and J-gene trimming.

Regarding this clone: Its antigen is still unknown.

A multiplex PCR was run with 60 Vbeta primers and 13 Jbeta primers. The data were produced by immunoSEQ multiplex PCR, yet TCRdb's version contains in-frame clones alone and is incomplete. The sample carries about 190,000 clones, around 81% recorded once. Germline CDR1 reads PRHDT; CDR2 reads FYEKMQ (reference sequence). Trimming left V 4 bases short and J 9 bases short, with 13 bases between. The CDR3 has 13 residues. Sequencing input: PBMCs. V and J are TRBV13 and TRBJ2-1, with no clear D. The origin of this receptor is a man aged 18 to 30 in good health and CMV-seronegative. The CDR3 region has the DNA TGTGCCAGCAGCTCTCTCGGCGGCGGTGAGCAGTTCTTC. Its protein is CASSSLGGGEQFF.